This T cell receptor beta chain was recovered during a study of regulatory T cells in long-lasting Graves disease. Arm-PCR of CDR3 regions and iRepertoire HTBI primers were the basis on which TCR beta libraries were built. TCRdb itself ran the multiplex PCR reads through MiXCR, one entry per CDR3 protein. The table has a few hundred thousand distinct CDR3 sequences, 12% seen once. Regarding time point: newly diagnosed GD, antithyroid drugs for less than 3 months. PBMCs provided the RNA from which the TCR library was made. This clonotype was found many times. As yet, its antigen is unknown. Findings and caveats of the study: Those with persistent Graves' had less TCR diversity than newly diagnosed patients. Possibly, too few samples lowered accuracy.

CDR3 length equals 16 residues. V was trimmed by 3 bases and J by 1 base, leaving 14 bases between them. In germline, CDR1 is SGHAT, CDR2 FQNNGV. These data were also filed under a second study, of T cells in Graves' hyperthyroidism and ophthalmopathy.

The genes are TRBV11-2 and TRBJ2-3, with D possibly being TRBD2 (5 bases). This specimen consisted of peripheral blood mononuclear cells (PBMCs), obtained at new diagnosis, from a patient treated with antithyroid drugs. The clonotype originates from a woman under 30 with Graves disease. In DNA form, the CDR3 reads TGTGCCAGCAGCTTCGGAGGAGCGACCCGCACAGATACGCAGTATTTT. As protein: CASSFGGATRTDTQYF.